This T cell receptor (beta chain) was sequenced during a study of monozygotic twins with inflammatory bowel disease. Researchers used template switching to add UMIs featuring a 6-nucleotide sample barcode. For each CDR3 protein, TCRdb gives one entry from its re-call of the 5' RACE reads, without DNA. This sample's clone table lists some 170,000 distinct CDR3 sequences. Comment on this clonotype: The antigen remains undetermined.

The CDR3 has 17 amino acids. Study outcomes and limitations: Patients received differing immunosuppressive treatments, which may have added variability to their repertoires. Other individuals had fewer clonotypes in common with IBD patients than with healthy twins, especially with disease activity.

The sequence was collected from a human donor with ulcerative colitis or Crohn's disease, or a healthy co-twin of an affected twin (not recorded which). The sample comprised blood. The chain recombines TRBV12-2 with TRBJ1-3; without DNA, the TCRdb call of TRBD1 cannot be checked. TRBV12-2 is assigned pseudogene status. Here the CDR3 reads CASRLALAGGSGNTIYF.